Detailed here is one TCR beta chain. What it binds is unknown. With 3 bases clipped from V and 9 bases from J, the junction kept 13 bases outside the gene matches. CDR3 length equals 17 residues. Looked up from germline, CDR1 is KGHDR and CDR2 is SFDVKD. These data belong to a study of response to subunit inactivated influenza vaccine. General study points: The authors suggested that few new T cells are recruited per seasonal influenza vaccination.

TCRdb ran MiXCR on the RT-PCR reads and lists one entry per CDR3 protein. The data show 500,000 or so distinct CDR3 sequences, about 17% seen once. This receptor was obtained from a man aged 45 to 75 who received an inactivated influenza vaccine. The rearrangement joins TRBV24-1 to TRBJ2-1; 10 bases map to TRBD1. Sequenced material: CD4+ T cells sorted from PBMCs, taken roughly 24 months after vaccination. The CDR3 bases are TGTGCCACCAGTGATCCAGGACAGGGGGTGGATCCCAGTGAGCAGTTCTTC. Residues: CATSDPGQGVDPSEQFF.